Sequencing of this T cell receptor beta chain was carried out in a study of CD8 T cell repertoires and HIV-1 epitope variants. The CDR3 is 17 amino acids. The germline gives CDR1 MGHRA, CDR2 YSYEKL. The junction had 5 bases not matched to a gene; V was cut back by 0 bases and J by 5 bases. On the immunoSEQ platform, TCR beta CDR3s were sequenced at survey depth. Using immunoSEQ multiplex PCR, the repertoire was profiled, and TCRdb retains in-frame clones only, with some absent. The table records around 5,800 clones, about three fifths of them present only once. Points on this clone: The antigen is undetermined.

Sequencing was done on a sample of cultured CD8+ T cells derived from PBMCs. The chain is built from TRBV4-1 and TRBJ2-1, with TRBD2 identical over 12 bases. This sequence was found in a male donor with HIV. CDR3 sequence reads: CASSQDLAGGHDNEQFF. Here the CDR3 DNA reads TGCGCCAGCAGCCAAGACCTAGCGGGGGGGCACGACAATGAGCAGTTCTTC.